What follows are 20 T cell receptor beta chains derived from one specimen sequenced in a study of blood T cell repertoires in COVID-19. The repertoire was sequenced with immunoSEQ multiplex PCR; TCRdb's copy has only in-frame clones and lacks some. Of 300,000 to 400,000 clones in the sample, approximately 86% were seen once. Sequenced input: peripheral blood. The receptors derive from a man aged 30 to 45 with COVID-19, enrolled during active disease.

This clone was seen a handful of times. This chain joins TRBV21-1 and TRBJ1-5; TRBD1, the table's D call, was not compared with the DNA. TRBV21-1 is listed as a pseudogene. This CDR3 contains 20 residues. CDR3 region: CASSKEKGTGGFPSNQPQHF. As DNA, the CDR3 is TGTGCCAGCAGCAAAGAAAAGGGGACAGGGGGCTTCCCTAGCAATCAGCCCCAGCATTTT.

This clone has just a few counts. V gene TRBV7-7 combines with J gene TRBJ2-5; 8 nucleotides match TRBD1. The CDR3 is 17 residues long. After removal of 2 bases from V and 2 bases from J, the junction contained 10 bases not matched to a gene. Germline CDR1 reads SSHAT; CDR2 reads FNYEAQ (reference sequence). The CDR3 region has the DNA TGTGCCAGCAGCTTAACTCCGGGACAGGAGTCGCAAGAGACCCAGTACTTC. Translation: CASSLTPGQESQETQYF.

The chain couples TRBV27 to TRBJ2-1; D may be TRBD1 (6 bases). Trimming took 4 bases from V and 5 from J, leaving 15 bases between them. CDR1 is MNHEY and CDR2 is SMNVEV in the germline V gene (reference sequence). The CDR3 is 15 amino acids. The CDR3 here is CASSWGPDPDNEQFF. For the CDR3, the DNA is TGTGCCAGCAGTTGGGGGCCGGACCCTGACAATGAGCAGTTCTTC.

V and J are TRBV6-5 and TRBJ2-1; TRBD1 matches 7 bases. CDR1 is MNHEY, CDR2 SVGAGI, per germline. The V and J ends lost 5 bases and 8 bases, in that order; junction bases with no gene match: 12. This CDR3 region has 15 residues. In DNA, the CDR3 is TGTGCCAGCAGTAGGGAGTCAGGGGGAATACATGAGCAGTTCTTC. It encodes CASSRESGGIHEQFF.

This chain uses TRBV3-1 (or the pseudogene TRBV3-2) with TRBJ1-1; possible D gene TRBD1, 6 bases. The CDR3 is made up of 14 amino acids. With 4 bases removed from V and 2 bases from J, the gap between germline ends came to 11 bases. Germline CDR1 LGHDT, CDR2 YNNKEL (reference sequence). The CDR3 loop is CASSLGGANTEAFF. DNA for the CDR3: TGTGCCAGCAGCCTAGGGGGGGCCAACACTGAAGCTTTCTTT.

V usage is TRBV29-1 and J usage is TRBJ2-1, with D possibly being TRBD1 (5 bases). The CDR3 runs 13 residues. V shed 4 bases and J shed 0 bases, with 7 bases lying between them. Germline CDR1 SQVTM, CDR2 ANQGSEA. The CDR3 sequence: CSVVGASYNEQFF. The CDR3 region has the DNA TGCAGCGTTGTTGGGGCCTCCTACAATGAGCAGTTCTTC.

The sample holds a few counts of this clone. No DNA is shown, since the ends of the CDR3 on it are uncertain; the CDR3 is the one TCRdb lists. The chain carries TRBV27 and TRBJ2-1; the listed D gene, TRBD2, was not tested against the DNA. The CDR3 sequence runs 17 residues, both termini included. From germline, CDR1 is MNHEY and CDR2 SMNVEV (reference sequence). The CDR3 protein is CASSTSRSKRPYNEQFF.

The V and J genes are TRBV7-9 and TRBJ2-3; 9 bases map to TRBD2. After removal of 5 bases from V and 0 bases from J, the junction contained 6 bases not matched to a gene. The CDR3 contains 16 residues. Germline CDR1 and CDR2: SEHNR and FQNEAQ (reference sequence). The CDR3 sequence is CASSGSGGGSTDTQYF. CDR3 sequence (DNA): TGTGCCAGCAGCGGTAGCGGGGGAGGGAGCACAGATACGCAGTATTTT.

V gene TRBV27 combines with J gene TRBJ1-5; D is unclear. Germline V gene sequence: CDR1 MNHEY, CDR2 SMNVEV (reference sequence). The CDR3 is made up of 14 amino acids. Trimming shortened V by 8 bases and J by 1 base, and 12 bases separated the two germline ends. The CDR3, as DNA: TGTGCCAGCGCCGACCGGAGGAGCAATCAGCCCCAGCATTTT. Protein product: CASADRRSNQPQHF.

J is TRBJ2-5 and V is TRBV2, with D maybe TRBD2 (5 bases). Germline lookup yields CDR1 SNHLY and CDR2 FYNNEI. V was cut by 6 bases and J by 5 bases, with 16 bases left in between. This CDR3 region has 14 residues. In DNA form, the CDR3 reads TGTGCCAGCAGGACGGCTGAGGGTTGGGAGACCCAGTACTTC. Its protein product is CASRTAEGWETQYF.

The V gene is TRBV6-1, the J gene TRBJ2-5, with D maybe TRBD1 (5 bases). CDR1 and CDR2 from the germline V gene are MNHNS and SASEGT. The CDR3 totals 13 residues. Between the trimmed V and J ends, which lost 3 bases and 5 bases, there was a span of 10 bases. CDR3 sequence (DNA): TGTGCCAGCAGTGACAGGGCGCCGGAGACCCAGTACTTC. Its protein is CASSDRAPETQYF.

This clone was recorded only once. The chain employs TRBV29-1 and TRBJ1-5, with D maybe TRBD1 (6 bases). V was trimmed by 6 bases and J by 0 bases, leaving 12 bases between them. The CDR3 totals 14 residues. Per the germline V gene, CDR1 is SQVTM and CDR2 is ANQGSEA. CDR3 sequence (DNA): TGCAGCGTACAGGGAAACTATAGCAATCAGCCCCAGCATTTT. Amino acid sequence: CSVQGNYSNQPQHF.

This clone was observed a single time. V gene TRBV7-2 combines with J gene TRBJ1-5, with a tentative D call TRBD1 (5 bases). Germline CDR1 reads SGHTA; CDR2 reads FQGNSA. The V end lost 5 bases, the J end lost 6 bases, and 14 bases lay between the germline ends. The CDR3 contains 14 residues. CDR3 region: CASSLGGGTQPQHF. CDR3 in DNA: TGTGCCAGCAGCCTCGGCGGGGGTACTCAGCCCCAGCATTTT.

This chain connects TRBV6-5 to TRBJ2-7; the match to TRBD1 covers 9 bases. Losses at the gene ends were 7 bases for V and 0 bases for J; bases not matched to a gene: 4. Germline V gene sequence: CDR1 MNHEY, CDR2 SVGAGI. The CDR3 has 14 residues. CDR3 coding DNA: TGTGCCAGCAACGGACAGGGGAGCTCCTACGAGCAGTACTTC. Amino acid sequence: CASNGQGSSYEQYF.

V is TRBV9 and J is TRBJ2-1; TRBD2 aligns across 8 bases. Per the germline V gene, CDR1 is SGDLS and CDR2 is YYNGEE. The CDR3 loop spans 16 amino acids. V lost 0 bases and J lost 8; bases outside the gene matches: 10. The CDR3 DNA is TGTGCCAGCAGCGTAGGACTAGCGAGAGGAGAGGATGAGCAGTTCTTC. This sequence encodes CASSVGLARGEDEQFF.

The CDR3, as DNA: TGTGCCAGCAGTACCCGTCGCGGGAGGGCCGCCGAGCAGTACTTC. Its protein is CASSTRRGRAAEQYF. This sequence joins TRBV6-5 and TRBJ2-7, with TRBD2 matching 9 bases. The CDR3 has 15 residues. Trimming took 5 bases from V and 6 from J; bases not matched to a gene: 11. CDR1 is MNHEY and CDR2 is SVGAGI in the germline V gene.

V and J are TRBV5-1 and TRBJ2-7; D may be TRBD2 (6 bases). Germline-derived CDR1 and CDR2 are SGHRS and YFSETQ. This CDR3 contains 14 residues. V was clipped by 3 bases and J by 7 bases, with 17 bases between them. In DNA, the CDR3 is TGCGCCAGCAGCTATGGGACTGCCGGGGGAGAGCAGTACTTC. Its protein is CASSYGTAGGEQYF.

This rearrangement joins TRBV2 to TRBJ1-3; 9 bases align to TRBD1. With V trimmed by 6 bases and J by 4 bases, 7 bases remained unmatched. CDR1 and CDR2 (germline): SNHLY, FYNNEI. The CDR3 totals 15 residues. CDR3 DNA: TGTGCCAGCAGAATCACAGGGGGCGGAGGAAACACCATATATTTT. It translates to CASRITGGGGNTIYF.

This rearrangement joins TRBV4-2 to TRBJ2-7, with D uncertain. The CDR3 sequence is 17 residues long. Germline lookup yields CDR1 LGHNA and CDR2 YNFKEQ. The V gene lost 4 bases and the J gene lost 2 bases, with 21 bases spanning the gap. The CDR3 spells CASSLSRGARMTYEQYF. CDR3 sequence (DNA): TGTGCCAGCAGCCTATCCCGAGGAGCGCGAATGACCTACGAGCAGTACTTC.

J is TRBJ2-7 and V is TRBV18; TRBD1 matches 8 bases. This CDR3 is built from 13 residues. With 6 bases clipped from V and 1 base from J, the junction kept 2 bases outside the gene matches. CDR1 is KGHSH and CDR2 is LQKENI in the germline V gene. The CDR3 here is CASSDRGSYEQYF. CDR3 nucleotide sequence: TGTGCCAGCTCCGACAGGGGATCCTACGAGCAGTACTTC.